The sequence of this TCR beta chain was determined in a study of blood T cells in healthy people across ages. This clonotype appeared a few times. A second PCR, run for roughly 7 to 12 cycles, used a sample-barcoded 5' primer plus a J-beta primer mix. TCRdb processed the 5' RACE reads anew with MiXCR; each CDR3 protein has one entry. The sample has 800,000 to 950,000 distinct CDR3 sequences; around 29% are singletons. V lost 10 bases, J lost 8 bases, and 20 bases lay in between. CDR3 size: 13 residues. Germline V gene data show CDR1 as SNHLY and CDR2 as FYNNEI. Another study also made use of these data, one on T cells of mothers and their children.

V gene TRBV2 combines with J gene TRBJ1-2, with D perhaps matching TRBD1 (5 bases). The sequenced sample was blood. This sequence was found in a woman aged 40 to 49 in good health. CDR3 residues: CATVRRSGGGYTF. The CDR3 DNA is TGTGCCACCGTTAGACGGAGTGGGGGGGGCTACACCTTC.